This T cell receptor (beta chain) was obtained from a study of vaccination and CD4 T cells after COVID-19. The sample's treatment: approximately 10-day PBMC culture with coronavirus spike peptide pools or control peptides (ViraFEST assay). The unexposed donor provided CD4+ T cells, which were taken before the COVID-19 pandemic (2011-2018). This clonotype rates as medium-sized (0.01 to 0.1%). Antigen unknown. The Oncomine TCR Beta short-read assay was applied to DNA of cultured CD4+ T cells. Each CDR3 protein is one row after TCRdb ran MiXCR on the PCR reads. The table shows a few thousand distinct CDR3 sequences, with around a sixth occurring only once. V was pared by 7 bases and J by 0 bases, with 12 bases between. Germline assignment: CDR1 MDHEN and CDR2 SYDVKM. The CDR3 totals 14 residues.

The chain couples TRBV28 to TRBJ1-1; D uncertain. The source of this sequence is a human donor in good health. Sequenced: CD4+ T cells from blood, cultured in vitro. Here the CDR3 DNA reads TGTGCCAGCACCTCGACAATCATGAACACTGAAGCTTTCTTT. It is translated as CASTSTIMNTEAFF.